This is a list of T cell receptor beta chains from one sample in a study of T-cell reconstitution after alpha-beta-depleted transplantation in children. MiXCR, applied by TCRdb to the PCR reads, yields one record per CDR3 protein. The sample carries 190,000 or so distinct CDR3 sequences, roughly 14% recorded once. Sample: PBMCs from the stem cell graft donor, taken from the stem cell graft. The receptors stem from a human donor who donated a stem cell graft to a child with acute lymphoblastic leukemia. Both conserved end residues are part of each CDR3. D genes are given only for firm matches. Clone size, where shown, is once, few, many, or a class for clones that have expanded.

V	size	J	D	CDR3	DNA
TRBV7-2	many	TRBJ2-7	TRBD1	CASSKRMGQVPYEQYF	TGTGCCAGCAGCAAAAGGATGGGACAGGTTCCCTACGAGCAGTACTTC
TRBV18	many	TRBJ2-3	TRBD1	CASSPPQGAADTQYF	TGTGCCAGCTCACCCCCGCAGGGGGCCGCAGATACGCAGTATTTT
TRBV11-1	few	TRBJ1-5	TRBD1	CASSGQGQGALVNQPQHF	TGTGCCAGCAGCGGACAGGGACAGGGGGCATTGGTCAATCAGCCCCAGCATTTT
TRBV20-1	few	TRBJ2-3	NA	CSATLSTDTQYF	TGCAGTGCTACCCTGAGCACAGATACGCAGTATTTT
TRBV15	NA	TRBJ2-3	NA	CATSRDIQMGSGDTQYF	TGTGCCACCAGCAGAGATATTCAAATGGGCAGCGGGGATACGCAGTATTTT
TRBV6-5	many	TRBJ2-1	TRBD2	CASSSASGRSDEQFF	TGTGCCAGCAGTTCCGCTAGCGGGAGATCGGATGAGCAGTTCTTC
TRBV5-1	NA	TRBJ1-1	NA	CASSVGGEYTEAFF	TGCGCCAGCAGCGTCGGGGGTGAATACACTGAAGCTTTCTTT
TRBV7-9	many	TRBJ2-1	TRBD2	CASSLSGRASEQFF	TGTGCCAGCAGCTTAAGCGGGAGAGCTAGTGAGCAGTTCTTC
TRBV6-6	many	TRBJ2-1	TRBD2	CASSQPLAGVEFF	TGTGCCAGCAGCCAACCCCTAGCGGGAGTGGAGTTCTTC
TRBV4-1	many	TRBJ2-5	NA	CASSQVDFQETQYF	TGCGCCAGCAGCCAAGTAGACTTTCAAGAGACCCAGTACTTC
TRBV12-3/TRBV12-4	few	TRBJ2-1	TRBD2	CASSFRLAKFF	TGTGCCAGCAGTTTTAGACTAGCGAAGTTCTTC
TRBV5-1	many	TRBJ2-1	TRBD2	CASSQGLAGNEQFF	TGCGCCAGCAGCCAGGGACTAGCGGGCAATGAGCAGTTCTTC
TRBV11-2	many	TRBJ2-2	TRBD1	CASSLDIGTAGELFF	TGTGCCAGCAGCTTAGATATCGGGACAGCCGGGGAGCTGTTTTTT
TRBV18	many	TRBJ2-7	NA	CASSPLSGPGHEQYF	TGTGCCAGCTCACCCCTTAGCGGACCTGGGCACGAGCAGTACTTC
TRBV12-3/TRBV12-4	few	TRBJ2-2	TRBD1	CAIQGQGATGELFF	TGTGCCATACAGGGACAGGGGGCAACCGGGGAGCTGTTTTTT
TRBV11-3	many	TRBJ2-1	NA	CASHTRDGSRGEQFF	TGTGCCAGCCACACTCGGGACGGGAGCCGGGGTGAGCAGTTCTTC
TRBV5-1	many	TRBJ2-1	TRBD1	CASSWTGDEQFF	TGCGCCAGCAGCTGGACAGGGGATGAGCAGTTCTTC
TRBV5-1	many	TRBJ2-7	NA	CASSSNPSPGPQGEQYF	TGCGCCAGCAGCTCGAACCCGTCACCGGGTCCCCAGGGGGAGCAGTACTTC
TRBV10-2	many	TRBJ2-2	TRBD2	CASSELAEEGTGELFF	TGCGCCAGCAGTGAGCTAGCGGAGGAGGGGACCGGGGAGCTGTTTTTT
TRBV7-9	NA	TRBJ1-1	NA	CASSATIPTEAFF	TGTGCCAGCAGCGCGACTATCCCCACTGAAGCTTTCTTT
TRBV2	NA	TRBJ2-1	NA	CTFSPVEPPGLF	TGTACCTTCAGTCCCGTGGAGCCCCCTGGGCTCTTC
TRBV12-3/TRBV12-4	NA	TRBJ1-1	TRBD1	CASSSGQGARTEAFF	TGTGCCAGCAGTTCTGGACAGGGGGCGAGGACTGAAGCTTTCTTT
TRBV7-9	many	TRBJ2-1	NA	CASSPSAERQFF	TGTGCCAGCAGCCCCTCCGCGGAGCGGCAGTTCTTC
TRBV6-1	NA	TRBJ2-1	NA	CASTEVSNYNEQFF	TGTGCCAGCACGGAGGTATCAAACTACAATGAGCAGTTCTTC
TRBV14	many	TRBJ2-1	TRBD2	CASSLGREWEQFF	TGTGCCAGCAGCCTAGGGCGGGAGTGGGAGCAGTTCTTC
TRBV5-1	NA	TRBJ2-6	NA	CASSLVVDGNSGANVLTF	TGCGCCAGCAGCTTAGTGGTGGATGGGAACTCTGGGGCCAACGTCCTGACTTTC
TRBV11-2	few	TRBJ1-1	TRBD1	CASSLVPGTGVTEAFF	TGTGCCAGCAGCTTAGTTCCCGGGACAGGGGTCACTGAAGCTTTCTTT
TRBV5-1	many	TRBJ2-5	NA	CASSLGGLGGETQYF	TGCGCCAGCAGCCTCGGGGGCCTCGGCGGGGAGACCCAGTACTTC
TRBV4-1	many	TRBJ2-3	TRBD2	CASSAPAQRERDTQYF	TGCGCCAGCAGCGCCCCTGCCCAGCGGGAGAGGGATACGCAGTATTTT
TRBV12-3/TRBV12-4	few	TRBJ2-7	NA	CASSFGTRGQGPGYEQYF	TGTGCCAGCAGTTTTGGAACCCGTGGGCAGGGCCCCGGGTACGAGCAGTACTTC
TRBV30	NA	TRBJ2-5	TRBD2	CAWSPIRSLAGIIETQYF	TGTGCCTGGAGTCCGATCCGGAGCCTAGCGGGAATAATAGAGACCCAGTACTTC
TRBV29-1	many	TRBJ1-2	TRBD1	CSVGRGNYGYTF	TGCAGCGTCGGCAGGGGGAACTATGGCTACACCTTC
TRBV5-1	many	TRBJ1-2	TRBD1	CASSLGSRTGVYGYTF	TGCGCCAGCAGCTTGGGGTCCAGGACAGGGGTATATGGCTACACCTTC
TRBV5-1	many	TRBJ2-1	NA	CASSYGGANNEQFF	TGCGCCAGCTCTTATGGGGGAGCCAACAATGAGCAGTTCTTC
TRBV5-1	many	TRBJ2-3	TRBD1	CASSSGQDRTDTQYF	TGCGCCAGCAGCTCGGGACAGGACCGCACAGATACGCAGTATTTT
TRBV12-3/TRBV12-4	NA	TRBJ1-1	NA	CASSLIPPKGGTEAFF	TGTGCCAGCAGTTTAATCCCGCCGAAAGGGGGCACTGAAGCTTTCTTT
TRBV20-1	many	TRBJ2-6	TRBD2	CSALLAGYSGANVLTF	TGCAGTGCTCTACTAGCGGGATACTCCGGGGCCAACGTCCTGACTTTC
TRBV28	many	TRBJ2-1	NA	CASISGGPYNEQFF	TGTGCCAGCATCTCGGGCGGGCCCTACAATGAGCAGTTCTTC
TRBV9	NA	TRBJ1-1	NA	CASSVMPGLNTEAFF	TGTGCCAGCAGCGTTATGCCAGGTTTGAACACTGAAGCTTTCTTC
TRBV12-3/TRBV12-4	many	TRBJ2-1	TRBD2	CASSPSGGSSYNEQFF	TGTGCCAGCAGCCCCTCGGGGGGTAGCTCCTACAATGAGCAGTTCTTC
TRBV12-3/TRBV12-4	many	TRBJ2-7	NA	CARAPPNEQYF	TGTGCCAGAGCCCCGCCGAACGAGCAGTACTTC
TRBV20-1	few	TRBJ1-1	NA	CSARVRGSTEAFF	TGCAGTGCTAGAGTCAGGGGTAGCACTGAAGCTTTCTTT
TRBV7-9	few	TRBJ2-7	NA	CASSLEDDEQYF	TGTGCCAGCAGCTTAGAAGACGACGAGCAGTACTTC
TRBV5-1	few	TRBJ2-4	NA	CASSPGGSGEAKNIQYF	TGCGCCAGCAGCCCGGGAGGTTCAGGGGAGGCAAAAAACATTCAGTACTTC
TRBV20-1	many	TRBJ2-2	TRBD2	CSARAWTSGNTGELFF	TGCAGTGCTAGAGCCTGGACTAGCGGGAACACCGGGGAGCTGTTTTTT
TRBV7-6	many	TRBJ2-3	NA	CASSFPGTDTQYF	TGTGCCAGCAGCTTTCCCGGCACAGATACGCAGTATTTT
TRBV20-1	many	TRBJ2-1	NA	CSALPGSRAYNEQFF	TGCAGTGCCCTCCCGGGTAGCAGGGCCTACAATGAGCAGTTCTTC
TRBV20-1	many	TRBJ2-7	TRBD1	CSAFEQGSYEQYF	TGCAGTGCTTTTGAACAGGGGAGCTACGAGCAGTACTTC
TRBV6-5	NA	TRBJ1-2	NA	CASRPNYPRIKDRANYGYTF	TGTGCCAGCAGACCCAATTATCCACGTATTAAGGACAGAGCTAACTATGGCTACACCTTC
TRBV5-5	NA	TRBJ2-1	TRBD2	CASGASGYNEQFF	TGTGCCAGCGGTGCTAGCGGGTATAATGAGCAGTTCTTC
TRBV5-1	many	TRBJ2-4	NA	CASSLGQQGSIQYF	TGCGCCAGCAGCTTGGGGCAGCAGGGGAGCATTCAGTACTTC
TRBV29-1	many	TRBJ2-1	NA	CSVVVSGRTSNEQFF	TGCAGCGTTGTAGTCTCGGGGAGGACCTCCAATGAGCAGTTCTTC
TRBV19	many	TRBJ2-4	TRBD2	CASSRWTSGSGAKNIQYF	TGTGCCAGTAGTCGATGGACTAGCGGGAGTGGGGCCAAAAACATTCAGTACTTC
TRBV12-3/TRBV12-4	few	TRBJ1-1	NA	CASSLSHGNTEAFF	TGTGCCAGCAGTTTATCCCACGGCAACACTGAAGCTTTCTTT
TRBV5-1	NA	TRBJ2-3	TRBD2	CASSVLARGRDTQYF	TGCGCCAGCAGCGTACTAGCGAGAGGAAGGGATACGCAGTATTTT